This paragraph covers one T cell receptor (beta chain) sequence. Enrolled during active infection, Seattle patients were then followed longitudinally. In the original processing: Using reference gene primer amplification, nucleated cell counts were estimated. TCRdb keeps only in-frame clones here, not all; method: immunoSEQ multiplex PCR. V and J calls and clone size follow that table, whereas D and trimming were derived from the DNA. The sample consists of approximately 460,000 clones, roughly 87% of them appearing once. Germline assignment: CDR1 SNHLY and CDR2 FYNNEI. The length of the CDR3 is 13 residues. V was clipped by 4 bases and J by 5 bases, with 11 bases between them. The sample comes from a study of blood T cell repertoires in COVID-19. For the study at large: Sites in the United States, Italy and Spain provided acute and convalescent COVID-19 samples. T cells, B-cell-depleted T cells, or PBMCs provided the cDNA or gDNA that served as material.

This TCR came from a man younger than 30 with COVID-19, enrolled during active disease. Sequenced sample: peripheral blood. This chain links TRBV2 with TRBJ2-5; tentatively, D is TRBD1 (6 bases). CDR3 protein: CASSAQGRETQYF. CDR3 nucleotides: TGTGCCAGCAGTGCGCAGGGGCGGGAGACCCAGTACTTC.